This record concerns one T cell receptor beta chain sequence. Its antigen is not known. The data are from a study of shared clonotypes between healthy human individuals. Donors were healthy HIV-negative adults without recently reported acute infections or vaccinations. Study-level findings and limits: Researchers found naive subsets generally carried larger estimated richness than memory subsets.

V lost 5 bases, J lost 1 base, and 6 bases stayed unmatched. The length of the CDR3 is 14 residues. The V gene's germline CDR1 is SGHRS and CDR2 YFSETQ. An even split of each subset's genomic DNA across several immunoSEQ plates was performed. The protocol was immunoSEQ multiplex PCR, while the TCRdb copy is restricted to in-frame clones and leaves out a portion. The table shows under 650,000 clones, with approximately 95% occurring only once. The sequencing input was naive CD4+ T cells sorted from blood. The subset: CD45RA+ positively selected. The genes are TRBV5-1 and TRBJ2-7; 7 bases line up with TRBD1. The receptor was isolated from a woman under 40 in good health. The DNA for the CDR3 is TGCGCCAGCAGTCCGGGACAGACTTCCTACGAGCAGTACTTC. Its translation: CASSPGQTSYEQYF.